Following are 11 T cell receptor beta chains from one sample sequenced in a study of OX40 agonist ivuxolimab in advanced cancers. The method was immunoSEQ multiplex PCR; TCRdb's version includes in-frame clones alone and lacks a portion of them. The table shows roughly 150,000 clones, with 90% to 95% occurring only once. Sequences were derived from CD4+ or CD8+ T cells sorted from blood, sampled in a trial of the OX40 agonist ivuxolimab. All receptors come from an adult with an advanced solid tumor such as melanoma, head and neck, liver or kidney cancer.

The CDR3: CASSLSGDGGYTF. The CDR3 bases are TGTGCCAGCAGCTTATCCGGGGACGGCGGCTACACCTTC. The rearrangement joins TRBV7-3 to TRBJ1-2; D possibly corresponds to TRBD1 (5 bases). Germline V lookup: CDR1 SGHTA, CDR2 FQGTGA. The CDR3 runs 13 residues. The V and J ends lost 2 bases and 8 bases respectively, with 12 bases between them.

The chain employs TRBV4-3 and TRBJ1-1; TRBD1 matches at 7 bases. Trimming at V came to 0 bases and at J to 11 bases, leaving 9 bases not matched to a gene. This CDR3 contains 14 residues. Germline V gives CDR1 LGHNA, CDR2 YSLEER. CDR3: CASSQELQGSGAFF. The CDR3 DNA follows: TGCGCCAGCAGCCAAGAGTTACAGGGGTCAGGGGCTTTCTTT.

The chain carries TRBV27 and TRBJ1-5; D possibly corresponds to TRBD1 (5 bases). Germline-derived CDR1 and CDR2 are MNHEY and SMNVEV (reference sequence). The V gene lost 2 bases and the J gene lost 4 bases, with 6 bases spanning the gap. The CDR3 covers 13 residues. The CDR3 sequence: CASSLRGNQPQHF. CDR3 DNA sequence: TGTGCCAGCAGTTTAAGGGGAAATCAGCCCCAGCATTTT.

The chain is built from TRBV7-7 and TRBJ1-4; weak D call: TRBD1 (5 bases). The CDR3 loop spans 15 amino acids. V dropped 3 bases and J dropped 7 bases, with 15 bases sitting between them. Looked up from germline, CDR1 is SSHAT and CDR2 is FNYEAQ (reference sequence). The CDR3: CASSLGAGTGEKLFF. CDR3 bases: TGTGCCAGCAGCTTGGGCGCAGGGACGGGTGAAAAACTGTTTTTT.

The rearrangement joins TRBV6-4 to TRBJ1-2; 9 bases are a match to TRBD1. The ends lost 6 bases at V and 1 base at J; junction bases unmatched: 9. Germline V gene lookup returns CDR1 MRHNA and CDR2 SNTAGT. This CDR3 has 16 residues. CDR3 bases: TGTGCCAGCAGATCCGGGACAGGGAAGGGTAACTATGGCTACACCTTC. This codes for CASRSGTGKGNYGYTF.

The CDR3 DNA reads TGTGCCAGCAGTTTTACCCCTCCCTCTCCCCTAGCGGGAGGGTTCGGTGAGCAGTTCTTC. It translates to CASSFTPPSPLAGGFGEQFF. The rearrangement joins TRBV27 to TRBJ2-1, with TRBD2 matching 12 bases. The V gene's germline CDR1 is MNHEY and CDR2 SMNVEV (reference sequence). The CDR3 has 20 residues. Unmatched junction bases numbered 21, after V lost 3 bases and J lost 9 bases.

This rearrangement joins TRBV28 to TRBJ2-7, with 8 bases that match TRBD1. The germline gives CDR1 MDHEN, CDR2 SYDVKM. The J segment lost 0 bases and the V segment lost 3 bases, leaving 7 bases of the junction unmatched. The CDR3 length is 16 residues. The CDR3: CASSLSGGLSSYEQYF. In nucleotides, the CDR3 is TGTGCCAGCAGTTTGTCAGGGGGCCTAAGCTCCTACGAGCAGTACTTC.

J is TRBJ2-5 and V is TRBV7-3; TRBD2 matches at 8 bases. V lost 4 bases, J lost 5 bases, and 12 bases stayed unmatched. CDR1 is SGHTA and CDR2 is FQGTGA in the germline V gene. The length of the CDR3 is 16 residues. This CDR3 reads CASSSQTSGRGETQYF. CDR3 sequence (DNA): TGTGCCAGCAGCTCCCAAACTAGCGGAAGGGGGGAGACCCAGTACTTC.

This clone occurred once. CDR3 bases: TGTGCCAGCAGTTTAAACGGAGGCTCTGGAAACACCATATATTTT. The encoded protein is CASSLNGGSGNTIYF. The chain joins TRBV27 to TRBJ1-3; D gene ambiguous. Germline CDR1 is MNHEY and CDR2 is SMNVEV (reference sequence). With 2 bases removed from V and 0 bases from J, the gap between germline ends came to 8 bases. The CDR3 spans 15 residues.

This rearrangement joins TRBV30 to TRBJ1-6; D not resolved. Per germline, CDR1 GTSNPN and CDR2 SVGIG (reference sequence). The CDR3 runs 15 residues. V dropped 0 bases and J dropped 0 bases, with 6 bases sitting between them. Here the CDR3 reads CAWSVRVSYNSPLHF. The CDR3 DNA is TGTGCCTGGAGTGTAAGGGTCTCCTATAATTCACCCCTCCACTTT.

The V gene is TRBV5-6, the J gene TRBJ1-5; D perhaps matches TRBD1 (6 bases). This CDR3 is built from 12 residues. Trimming removed 4 bases from V and 9 bases from J, with 11 bases in between. CDR1 is SGHDT and CDR2 is YYEEEE in the germline V gene. The CDR3 sequence is CASSRIQGPQHF. CDR3 sequence (DNA): TGTGCCAGCAGCCGCATACAGGGGCCCCAGCATTTT.